These T cell receptor beta chains were read from a single sample in a study of blood T cell repertoires in COVID-19. The data were produced by immunoSEQ multiplex PCR, yet TCRdb's version contains in-frame clones alone and is incomplete. The table shows fewer than 250,000 clones, with 65% to 90% occurring only once. The specimen sequenced was peripheral blood. Every receptor here comes from a man aged 45-65 years with acute or convalescent COVID-19. Each CDR3 is given without its conserved first and last residue. The D gene is left open where the match is weak. Clone size is shown for a subset of rows, as once, few, many or a class of expanded clone.

d_gene	abundance	v_gene	CDR3aa
TRBD1	-	TRBV19	ASSKTGGARSGYT
TRBD1	-	TRBV5-1	ASSSPGTGGGTQY
-	-	TRBV12-2	ASRPDGLAGDLSYNEQF
TRBD1	-	TRBV5-6	ASSLQGAGGNTIY
-	-	TRBV5-1	ASFPSRERGDEQY
-	-	TRBV4-1	ASSQGAGVGYEQY
-	once	TRBV5-1	ASSIPRPGEQY
-	few	TRBV5-5	ASSLGGESYNSPLH
TRBD1	-	TRBV5-1	ASSPRQGVGYGYT
TRBD2	-	TRBV4-1	ASSQGSGVAGYNEQF
TRBD1	-	TRBV19	ASTPGDSHTGELF
TRBD1	-	TRBV5-6	ASSPRQGVSGNTIY
-	-	TRBV5-1	ASSPLQGMYTEAF
TRBD1	-	TRBV3-1/TRBV3-2	ASSQWDRGKANYGYT
-	-	TRBV6-6	ASSPQGGRSPFTGANVLT
-	-	TRBV6-6	ASSRSKETQY
TRBD1	-	TRBV12-3/TRBV12-4	ASSPWTGDGYT
-	-	TRBV27	ASREFGGLKNEKLF
TRBD1	-	TRBV7-8	ASSSGQLSTNEKLF
-	-	TRBV19	ARPASETQY
-	few	TRBV19	ASTKRQGNNQPQH
-	-	TRBV30	AWTTRFNSPLH
-	-	TRBV14	ASTPVLGNYGYT
TRBD2	-	TRBV18	ASSTTSGGTNEQF
-	-	TRBV6-6	ASSRTLGRAYSGNTIY
-	-	TRBV23-1	ASSQLRRRWRETQY
TRBD1	-	TRBV5-1	ASSLTGVTEAF
TRBD1	-	TRBV7-6	ASSPGQGEQY
TRBD1	-	TRBV11-2	ASSPQTGGAEKLF
TRBD1	-	TRBV27	ASSSTGTGFYGYT
-	-	TRBV14	ASSQSVGLSGYT
-	once	TRBV18	ASSPDTPVGYT
TRBD2	-	TRBV7-2	ASSLTGGTSYNEQF
-	-	TRBV6-5	ASSYVGLNNEQF
TRBD1	-	TRBV5-1	ASSFTLPGGTEAF
-	-	TRBV6-5	ASRTGYSNQPQH
-	-	TRBV5-4	ASSLALAGNYGYT
TRBD2	-	TRBV5-4	ASSLRLAGVVKKNNEQF
-	-	TRBV5-1	ASGRQPTGELF
-	-	TRBV7-9	ASSFAGYDGYT
TRBD1	-	TRBV5-1	ASSLRTGWGDTEAF
TRBD2	-	TRBV27	ASSLPGRGSREQF
-	-	TRBV6-5	ASSYSSRSNQPQH
-	-	TRBV9	ASSAPGWGGYGYT
-	-	TRBV10-3	AITGREDYGYT
-	-	TRBV29-1	SGWTETTEAF
TRBD1	-	TRBV9	ASSAQGARTEAF
-	-	TRBV12-3/TRBV12-4	ASSLGGQTEAF
-	-	TRBV28	ASSPGLNNYGYT
TRBD1	-	TRBV11-2	ASSETGVNNEQF
TRBD1	-	TRBV5-1	ASSALTGDSTEAF
-	few	TRBV7-2	ASSLARPGTEAF
-	-	TRBV7-2	ASSSRTGNQPQH
TRBD1	once	TRBV18	ASSRGGTGDNEQY
-	-	TRBV19	ASSTLRTDTEAF
TRBD2	-	TRBV28	ASRPGLASSYEQY
-	few	TRBV9	ASSVDRARTEAF
-	-	TRBV6-6	ASRPQEVGGYT
-	-	TRBV5-8	ASNPGGLNTEAF